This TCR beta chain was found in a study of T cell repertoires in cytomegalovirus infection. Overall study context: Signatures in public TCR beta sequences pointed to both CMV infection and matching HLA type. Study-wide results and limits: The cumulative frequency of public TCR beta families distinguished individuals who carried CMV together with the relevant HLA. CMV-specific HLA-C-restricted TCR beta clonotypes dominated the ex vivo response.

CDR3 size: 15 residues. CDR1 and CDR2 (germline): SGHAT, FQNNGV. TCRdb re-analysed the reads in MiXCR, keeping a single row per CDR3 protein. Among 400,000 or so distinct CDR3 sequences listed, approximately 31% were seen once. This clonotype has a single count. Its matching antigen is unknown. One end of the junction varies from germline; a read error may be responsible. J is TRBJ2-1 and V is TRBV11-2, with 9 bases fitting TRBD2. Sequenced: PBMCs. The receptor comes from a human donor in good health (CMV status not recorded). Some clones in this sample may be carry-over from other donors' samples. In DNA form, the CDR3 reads TGTGCCAACAGCTTAGAGCGCGGGGGGGGCTATGAGCAGTTCTTC. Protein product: CANSLERGGGYEQFF.